The 20 T cell receptor beta chains below come from one sample, sequenced in a study of type 1 and type 2 diabetes patients (dated by TCRdb to the mid-2010s). Sequencer: Illumina MiSeq. For TCRbeta CDR3 amplification, the template was genomic DNA taken from the sorted T cell subsets. The TCRbeta CDR3 region was amplified by multiplex PCR with 30 forward and 13 reverse primers. TCRdb took the public reads, trimmed them with fastp at Q25, ran MiXCR for clone calling and kept in-frame beta chains. Identical CDR3 proteins give one entry, which carries the most common genes and DNA. This sample holds under 300,000 distinct CDR3 sequences; roughly 48% were observed only once. The ten largest clones take up roughly an eighth of the sample. Sequencing input: peripheral blood mononuclear cells (PBMCs). These receptors were taken from a man younger than 30 with type 2 diabetes.

This clonotype was recorded a few times. The chain joins TRBV6-5 to TRBJ2-7, with 8 bases matching TRBD2. Germline-derived CDR1 and CDR2 are MNHEY and SVGAGI. CDR3 length equals 14 residues. Unmatched junction bases numbered 2, after V lost 4 bases and J lost 0 bases. The chain's CDR3 is CASSSGGVSYEQYF. The CDR3 bases are TGTGCCAGCAGTTCCGGGGGGGTCTCCTACGAGCAGTACTTC.

The rearrangement links TRBV20-1 to TRBJ2-7; 8 bases match TRBD1. Germline V lookup: CDR1 DFQATT, CDR2 SNEGSKA (reference sequence). The junction had 4 bases not matched to a gene; V was cut back by 3 bases and J by 3 bases. This CDR3 comprises 13 residues. The CDR3 loop is CSARDREDYEQYF. The CDR3 bases are TGCAGTGCTAGGGACAGGGAGGACTACGAGCAGTACTTC.

This chain connects TRBV19 to TRBJ1-2; TRBD1 matches 8 bases. The CDR3 loop spans 17 amino acids. Germline-derived CDR1 and CDR2 are LNHDA and SQIVND (reference sequence). V lost 6 bases and J lost 5; bases outside the gene matches: 17. The CDR3 region has the DNA TGTGCCAGTAGCCAACTTGGGGGCCAGGGGGCTTTTTATGGCTACACCTTC. Its protein is CASSQLGGQGAFYGYTF.

The count of this clonotype is one. J is TRBJ2-3 and V is TRBV11-1; D gene uncertain. The V end was cut by 2 bases, the J end by 5 bases, with 8 bases between. CDR1 and CDR2 from the germline V gene are SGHAT and FQDESV (reference sequence). The CDR3 consists of 13 residues. Here the CDR3 reads CASSLYIVDTQYF. In DNA form, the CDR3 reads TGTGCCAGCAGCTTATACATTGTAGATACGCAGTATTTT.

The chain links TRBV7-8 to TRBJ1-3; D is unclear. Trimming took off 3 bases at V and 4 bases at J, with 16 bases between the two ends. The germline V gene encodes CDR1 SGHVS and CDR2 FQNEAQ. This CDR3 has 16 amino acids. This CDR3 reads CASSFSIAVEGNTIYF. In nucleotides, the CDR3 is TGTGCCAGCAGCTTTAGCATAGCTGTCGAGGGAAACACCATATATTTT. Full variable domain (remainder filled in from reference TRBV7-8 and TRBJ1-3): GAGVSQSPRYKVAKRGQDVALRCDPISGHVSLFWYQQALGQGPEFLTYFQNEAQLDKSGLPSDRFFAERPEGSVSTLKIQRTQQEDSAVYLCASSFSIAVEGNTIYFGEGSWLTVV.

The rearrangement joins TRBV5-1 to TRBJ1-2; the D gene is possibly TRBD1 (6 bases). Germline V CDR1 and CDR2: SGHRS, YFSETQ. CDR3 length equals 15 residues. Trimming took 4 bases from V and 5 from J, leaving 18 bases between them. This chain's CDR3 is CASSDDLTGPYGYTF. CDR3 coding DNA: TGCGCCAGCAGCGATGACCTGACAGGACCTTATGGCTACACCTTC.

As to this clonotype: The junction and the germline gene differ at one end; a read error may be behind it. The gene calls are TRBV28 and TRBJ1-1, with 7 bases matching TRBD1. Germline-derived CDR1 and CDR2 are MDHEN and SYDVKM. There are 16 residues in the CDR3. This CDR3 reads CASRLRQGGMNTGAFF. In DNA form, the CDR3 reads TGTGCCAGCAGACTCCGACAGGGAGGGATGAACACTGGAGCTTTCTTT.

This clonotype was seen a few times. V is TRBV7-9 and J is TRBJ2-1, with D unresolved. The length of the CDR3 is 16 residues. With 3 bases removed from V and 7 bases from J, the gap between germline ends came to 19 bases. Looked up from germline, CDR1 is SEHNR and CDR2 is FQNEAQ (reference sequence). CDR3 coding DNA: TGTGCCAGCAGCTTGGGTCACGGCCAAGCGTGGAATGAGCAGTTCTTC. Its protein product is CASSLGHGQAWNEQFF.

This chain uses TRBV30 with TRBJ1-6; D uncertain. The CDR3 totals 12 residues. Germline CDR1 is GTSNPN and CDR2 is SVGIG (reference sequence). Trimming took 2 bases from V and 10 from J, leaving 9 bases between them. CDR3 in DNA: TGTGCCTGGAGTCTTAATGAGTCACCCCTCCACTTT. Amino acid sequence: CAWSLNESPLHF. Combining the CDR3 with reference TRBV30 and TRBJ1-6 gives the whole variable domain SQTIHQWPATLVQPVGSPLSLECTVEGTSNPNLYWYRQAAGRGLQLLFYSVGIGQISSEVPQNLSASRPQDRQFILSSKKLLLSDSGFYLCAWSLNESPLHFGNGTRLTVT.

This clonotype was counted only a few times. The rearrangement links TRBV12-3 or TRBV12-4 to TRBJ1-2; D not certain. With 2 bases removed from V and 3 bases from J, the gap between germline ends came to 19 bases. The CDR3 covers 17 residues. For the CDR3, the DNA is TGTGCCAGCAGTTTACAGTCCTCCGGGAGGGAGCACTATGGCTACACCTTC. Translating gives CASSLQSSGREHYGYTF.

Regarding this clonotype: At one end the junction does not follow the germline gene, possibly because of a read error. This chain uses TRBV11-3 with TRBJ2-2, with D tentatively TRBD1 (5 bases). Germline loops: CDR1 SGHNT, CDR2 YENEEA. CDR3 size: 14 residues. Here the CDR3 reads CASSLTANNGELFF. CDR3 bases: TGTGCCAGCAGCTTGACAGCGAACAACGGGGAGCTGTTTTTT.

Only a few counts were recorded for this clonotype. This chain connects TRBV15 to TRBJ2-3; no reliable D call. The V gene's germline CDR1 is LNHNV and CDR2 YYDKDF (reference sequence). V was trimmed by 8 bases and J by 1 base, leaving 19 bases between them. The CDR3 runs 16 residues. The CDR3 here is CATFGSFRWGTDTQYF. CDR3 DNA: TGTGCCACCTTTGGATCGTTCCGTTGGGGCACAGATACGCAGTATTTT.

In its sample, this clonotype was seen once. This chain uses TRBV4-1 with TRBJ2-7, with D possibly being TRBD1 (5 bases). V was clipped by 0 bases and J by 4 bases, with 10 bases between them. Germline V gives CDR1 MGHRA, CDR2 YSYEKL. The CDR3 is 14 amino acids. The CDR3 loop reads CASSQEEQVYEQYF. As DNA, the CDR3 is TGCGCCAGCAGCCAAGAGGAACAGGTTTACGAGCAGTACTTC.

The rearrangement uses TRBV6-5 and TRBJ1-2, with TRBD1 matching 9 bases. The CDR3 length is 13 residues. The germline V gene has CDR1 MNHEY and CDR2 SVGAGI. The V and J ends lost 6 bases and 6 bases, in that order; junction bases with no gene match: 5. This CDR3 reads CASSMTGGNGYTF. The DNA for the CDR3 is TGTGCCAGCAGCATGACAGGGGGAAATGGCTACACCTTC.

This clonotype was seen more than once but under ten times. V is TRBV7-8 and J is TRBJ1-5, with D hard to call. CDR3 length: 15 amino acids. Looked up from germline, CDR1 is SGHVS and CDR2 is FQNEAQ. V lost 5 bases and J lost 0, with 11 bases in between. The CDR3 region is CASSPDNLSNQPQHF. For the CDR3, the DNA is TGTGCCAGCAGCCCCGATAACCTTAGCAATCAGCCCCAGCATTTT.

In its sample, this clonotype was seen a few times. The chain couples TRBV6-1 to TRBJ2-7; D might be TRBD1 or TRBD2, each matching 6 bases. Germline assignment: CDR1 MNHNS and CDR2 SASEGT. The ends were cut back, 1 base at V and 2 bases at J, with 12 bases in the middle. CDR3 size: 15 residues. The CDR3 reads CASSEGWGAPYEQYF. CDR3 bases: TGTGCCAGCAGTGAAGGTTGGGGGGCCCCCTACGAGCAGTACTTC.

The chain has TRBV19 and TRBJ1-2; D is possibly TRBD1 (5 bases). This CDR3 region has 12 residues. V was pared by 8 bases and J by 1 base, with 8 bases between. The germline V gene encodes CDR1 LNHDA and CDR2 SQIVND (reference sequence). CDR3 region: CASRGINYGYTF. For the CDR3, the DNA is TGTGCCAGTCGGGGGATTAACTATGGCTACACCTTC. Full variable domain (rest looked up from reference TRBV19 and TRBJ1-2): DGGITQSPKYLFRKEGQNVTLSCEQNLNHDAMYWYRQDPGQGLRLIYYSQIVNDFQKGDIAEGYSVSREKKESFPLTVTSAQKNPTAFYLCASRGINYGYTFGSGTRLTVV.

The table lists this clonotype with a count of one. The gene calls are TRBV7-3 and TRBJ1-1; TRBD1 agrees at 11 bases. CDR3 length: 16 amino acids. V trimming: 5 bases; J trimming: 0 bases; junction bases outside the gene matches: 5. Looked up from germline, CDR1 is SGHTA and CDR2 is FQGTGA. CDR3 sequence reads: CASSNGQGAVNTEAFF. In nucleotides, the CDR3 is TGTGCCAGCAGCAACGGACAGGGGGCTGTGAACACTGAAGCTTTCTTT.

The chain employs TRBV7-3 and TRBJ1-1; tentative D call: TRBD1 (6 bases). The CDR3 contains 16 residues. Germline V CDR1 and CDR2: SGHTA, FQGTGA. The germline V and J ends were trimmed by 5 bases and 1 base, with 17 bases remaining between them. CDR3 coding DNA: TGTGCCAGCAGCCCGAGGCCGGGGGCGACGAACACTGAAGCTTTCTTT. Protein product: CASSPRPGATNTEAFF.

In regard to this clonotype: It is likely a read error, because the conserved phenylalanine at the end of the CDR3 is missing. V gene TRBV12-3 or TRBV12-4 combines with J gene TRBJ2-7; 8 bases align to TRBD1. V lost 6 bases, J lost 0 bases, and 16 bases stayed unmatched. There are 18 residues in the CDR3. The CDR3 protein is CASSLGDRGPSSSYEQYL. The CDR3 DNA sequence: TGTGCCAGCAGCCTCGGAGACAGGGGACCATCCAGCTCCTACGAGCAGTACCTC.